One T cell receptor (beta chain) is described in this entry. What it binds is unknown. This CDR3 comprises 15 residues. Trimming left V 1 base short and J 0 bases short, with 10 bases between. Germline V gene data show CDR1 as SGHTA and CDR2 as FQGNSA. The record originates from a study of OX40 agonist ivuxolimab in advanced cancers. Overall study context: Patients undergoing dose escalation presented with hepatocellular carcinoma, melanoma, renal cell or head and neck cancer. General study results and limits: Clonal expansion by week 6 occurred in CD4+ and CD8+ blood T cells (at 0.1 to 3.0 mg/kg).

Profiled with immunoSEQ multiplex PCR; TCRdb holds only in-frame clones, not every one. The table has more than 30,000 clones, roughly 90% seen once. The receptor comes from an adult with an advanced solid tumor such as melanoma, head and neck, liver or kidney cancer. The sequencing here drew on CD4+ or CD8+ T cells sorted from blood, taken in a trial of the OX40 agonist ivuxolimab. The V call is TRBV7-2, the J call TRBJ2-7; TRBD1 or TRBD2 may be the D gene (5 bases each). CDR3 protein: CASSLVTGPSYEQYF. In nucleotides, the CDR3 is TGTGCCAGCAGCTTAGTCACGGGACCCTCCTACGAGCAGTACTTC.